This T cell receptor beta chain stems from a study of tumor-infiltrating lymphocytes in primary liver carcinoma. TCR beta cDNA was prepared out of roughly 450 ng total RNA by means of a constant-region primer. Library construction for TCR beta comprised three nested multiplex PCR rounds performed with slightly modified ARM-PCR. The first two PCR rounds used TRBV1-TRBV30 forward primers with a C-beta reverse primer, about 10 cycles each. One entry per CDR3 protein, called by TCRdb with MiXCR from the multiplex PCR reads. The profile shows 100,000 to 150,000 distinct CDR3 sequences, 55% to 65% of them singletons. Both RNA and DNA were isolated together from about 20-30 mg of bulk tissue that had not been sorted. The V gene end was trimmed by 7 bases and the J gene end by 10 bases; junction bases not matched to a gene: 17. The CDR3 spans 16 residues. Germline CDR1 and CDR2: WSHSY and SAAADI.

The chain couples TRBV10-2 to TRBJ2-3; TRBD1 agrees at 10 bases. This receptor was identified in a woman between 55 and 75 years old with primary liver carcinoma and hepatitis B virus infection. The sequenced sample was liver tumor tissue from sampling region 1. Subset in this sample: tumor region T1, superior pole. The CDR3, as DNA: TGCGCCAGCACAAAGATAACCGGGACAGGGGAACCTTCGCAGTATTTT. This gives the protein CASTKITGTGEPSQYF.